The TCR beta chain described here comes from a study of identical twins. V lost 4 bases and J lost 2, with 6 bases in between. This CDR3 region has 12 residues. Germline CDR1 reads DFQATT; CDR2 reads SNEGSKA (reference sequence). This clonotype was recorded many times. TCRdb re-called the 5' RACE reads through MiXCR, storing one row per CDR3 protein. The table shows some 760,000 distinct CDR3 sequences, with approximately 18% occurring only once. In addition, the sample was reused for a study of T cells expressing NK-cell markers.

The sample consisted of PBMCs. V gene TRBV20-1 combines with J gene TRBJ1-5; D may be TRBD1 (5 bases). The clonotype was recovered from a woman aged 18-30 years in good health. CDR3 protein: CSAMGGNQPQHF. The CDR3, as DNA: TGCAGTGCTATGGGGGGCAATCAGCCCCAGCATTTT.